These 7 T cell receptor beta chains share one sample of origin, sequenced in a study of PD-1 blockade in classical Hodgkin lymphoma (dated by TCRdb to 2020 to 2022). The library was obtained by the immunoSEQ multiplex PCR assay. TCRdb mirrors the immuneACCESS table, restricted to in-frame sequences. Some clones are absent from its copies; in checked studies, under half trace to an unresolved V gene, and the reason for the others is unknown. The sample contains more than 90,000 clones, 81% of them found a single time. The biggest ten clones account for around 15% of the sample. This specimen's time point label, per the study, means: cycle 2 day 1 (C2D1) of nivolumab. Every trial patient had relapsed after autologous stem cell transplantation, and cohorts A, B and C differed in prior brentuximab vedotin exposure. The sample in question was peripheral blood mononuclear cells (PBMCs), obtained before the second cycle of nivolumab. These receptors were obtained from a human donor with classical Hodgkin lymphoma.

This clone has a single count. The chain has TRBV15 and TRBJ2-2, with 9 positions matching TRBD2. V gave up 0 bases and J gave up 7 bases; unmatched junction bases: 12. The germline gives CDR1 LNHNV, CDR2 YYDKDF (reference sequence). The CDR3 totals 18 residues. DNA of the CDR3: TGTGCCACCAGCAGAGATCCGCGGCGGGAGGGCCGGATCGGGGAGCTGTTTTTT. Its translation: CATSRDPRREGRIGELFF.

This rearrangement joins TRBV2 to TRBJ2-1; D may be TRBD1 or TRBD2 (5 bases each). The germline V gene encodes CDR1 SNHLY and CDR2 FYNNEI. Deletions cut 6 bases from V and 7 bases from J, with 13 bases between. CDR3 length: 13 amino acids. CDR3 coding DNA: TGTGCCAGCAGCCGGGACCTAGAGAATGAGCAGTTCTTC. Protein sequence: CASSRDLENEQFF.

The V and J genes are TRBV7-9 and TRBJ2-7; D gene ambiguous. Trimming took 5 bases from V and 6 from J, leaving 8 bases between them. Germline V CDR1 and CDR2: SEHNR, FQNEAQ (reference sequence). The CDR3 runs 11 residues. CDR3 DNA sequence: TGTGCCAGCAGCCTTCGTGGCGAGCAGTACTTC. It encodes CASSLRGEQYF.

This clone was detected only a few times. The chain uses TRBV7-8 and TRBJ2-2, with 7 bases identical to TRBD2. The V gene's germline CDR1 is SGHVS and CDR2 FQNEAQ. This CDR3 has 17 amino acids. V shed 5 bases and J 0 bases; nucleotides not matched to a gene: 9. The chain's CDR3 is CASSPRGGSTNTGELFF. In DNA, the CDR3 is TGTGCCAGCAGCCCCCGGGGAGGGTCGACGAACACCGGGGAGCTGTTTTTT.

For this clone: In the same sample, other DNA sequences code for this CDR3. The chain combines TRBV30 with TRBJ2-5, with TRBD2 matching over 8 bases. The trim removed 0 bases at V and 1 base at J, leaving 4 bases unmatched. The CDR3 is 15 amino acids. Germline V gives CDR1 GTSNPN, CDR2 SVGIG (reference sequence). The CDR3 DNA reads TGTGCCTGGAGTGTTCCGGGAGGGCTCCAAGAGACCCAGTACTTC. Translated, it gives CAWSVPGGLQETQYF.

This chain joins TRBV7-8 and TRBJ2-7, with 10 nucleotides matching TRBD2. V trimming: 4 bases; J trimming: 7 bases; junction bases outside the gene matches: 10. Germline CDR1 reads SGHVS; CDR2 reads FQNEAQ. The CDR3 covers 15 residues. The CDR3 coding sequence is TGTGCCAGCAGCTCTCCCGACCTAGCGGGAGTTGAGCAGTACTTC. As protein: CASSSPDLAGVEQYF.

V gene TRBV4-3 combines with J gene TRBJ2-7; D possibly uses TRBD1 or TRBD2 (6 bases each). The CDR3 is 14 residues long. Trimming left V 2 bases short and J 7 bases short, with 15 bases between. Germline assignment: CDR1 LGHNA and CDR2 YSLEER. The CDR3 is CASSQTGSRGEQYF. The CDR3 bases are TGCGCCAGCAGCCAAACAGGGTCCCGGGGGGAGCAGTACTTC.